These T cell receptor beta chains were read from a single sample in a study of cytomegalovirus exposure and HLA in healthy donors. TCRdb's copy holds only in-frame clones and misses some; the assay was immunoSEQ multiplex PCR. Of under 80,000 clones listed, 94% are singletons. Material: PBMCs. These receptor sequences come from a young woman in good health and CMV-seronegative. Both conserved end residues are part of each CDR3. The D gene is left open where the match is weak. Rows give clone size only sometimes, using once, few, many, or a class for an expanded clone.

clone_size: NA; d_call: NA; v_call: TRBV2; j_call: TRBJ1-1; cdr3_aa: CASSVVGGSGEAFF; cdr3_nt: TGTGCCAGCAGTGTTGTGGGGGGTAGTGGTGAAGCTTTCTTT
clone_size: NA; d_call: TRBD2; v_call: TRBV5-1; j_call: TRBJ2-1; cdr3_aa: CASSSELAGGRNEQFF; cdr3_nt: TGCGCCAGCAGCTCCGAACTAGCGGGGGGGCGCAATGAGCAGTTCTTC
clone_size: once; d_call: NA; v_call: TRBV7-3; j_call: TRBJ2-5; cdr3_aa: CASSLNAGQQETQYF; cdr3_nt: TGTGCCAGCAGCTTAAATGCGGGACAGCAAGAGACCCAGTACTTC
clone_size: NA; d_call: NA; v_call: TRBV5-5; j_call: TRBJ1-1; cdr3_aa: CASSLRRGPLTEAFF; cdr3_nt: TGTGCCAGCAGCCTTAGGAGGGGTCCCCTCACTGAAGCTTTCTTT
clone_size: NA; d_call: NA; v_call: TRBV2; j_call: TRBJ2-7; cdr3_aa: CASRVNPGLSYEQYF; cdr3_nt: TGTGCCAGCAGAGTCAATCCGGGACTCTCCTACGAGCAGTACTTC
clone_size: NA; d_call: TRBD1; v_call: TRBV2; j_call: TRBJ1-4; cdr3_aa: CASSGERDSNLFF; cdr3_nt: TGTGCCAGCAGCGGGGAGAGGGACAGTAACCTGTTTTTT
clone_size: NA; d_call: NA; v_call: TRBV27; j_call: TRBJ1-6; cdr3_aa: CASSLSGNSYNSPLHF; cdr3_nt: TGTGCCAGCAGTTTATCGGGCAACTCCTATAATTCACCCCTCCACTTT
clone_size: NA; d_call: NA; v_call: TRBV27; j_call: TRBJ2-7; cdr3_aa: CASSFLQEDEQYF; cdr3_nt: TGTGCCAGCAGTTTCCTGCAGGAGGACGAGCAGTACTTC
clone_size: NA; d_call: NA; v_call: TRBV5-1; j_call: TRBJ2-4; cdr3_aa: CASSLSQGFLGSKNIQYF; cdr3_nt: TGCGCCAGCAGCTTGAGCCAGGGATTTCTGGGTTCCAAAAACATTCAGTACTTC
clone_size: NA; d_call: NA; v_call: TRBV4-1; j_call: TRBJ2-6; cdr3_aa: CASSQVPTRSGANVLTF; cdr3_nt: TGCGCCAGCAGCCAAGTTCCAACGAGGTCTGGGGCCAACGTCCTGACTTTC
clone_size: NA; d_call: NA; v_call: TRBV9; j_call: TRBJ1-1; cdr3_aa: CASSVIQGEAFF; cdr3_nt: TGTGCCAGCAGCGTAATACAGGGAGAAGCTTTCTTT
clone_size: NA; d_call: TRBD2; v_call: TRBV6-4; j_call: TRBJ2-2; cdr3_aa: CASSELSGGTGELFF; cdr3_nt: TGTGCCAGCAGTGAATTGAGCGGGGGCACCGGGGAGCTGTTTTTT
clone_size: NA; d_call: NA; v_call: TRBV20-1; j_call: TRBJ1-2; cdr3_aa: CSAGAGGGYTF; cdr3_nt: TGCAGTGCCGGAGCGGGGGGAGGCTACACCTTC
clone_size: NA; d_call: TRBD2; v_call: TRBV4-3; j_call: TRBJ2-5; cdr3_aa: CASSQETSASWGETQYF; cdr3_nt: TGCGCCAGCAGCCAAGAGACTAGCGCCTCTTGGGGGGAGACCCAGTACTTC
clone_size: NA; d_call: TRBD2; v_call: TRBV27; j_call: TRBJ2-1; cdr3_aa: CASSLLAGGLYNEQFF; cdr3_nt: TGTGCCAGCAGTCTTCTAGCGGGAGGGCTATACAATGAGCAGTTCTTC
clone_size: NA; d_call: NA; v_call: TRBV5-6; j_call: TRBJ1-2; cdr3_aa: CASSLGLPRGYTF; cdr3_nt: TGTGCCAGCAGCTTGGGGTTGCCCCGGGGCTACACCTTC
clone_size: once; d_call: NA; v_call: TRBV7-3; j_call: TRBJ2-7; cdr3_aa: CASSLTGQGTYEQYF; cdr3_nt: TGTGCCAGCAGCTTAACTGGGCAGGGGACCTACGAGCAGTACTTC
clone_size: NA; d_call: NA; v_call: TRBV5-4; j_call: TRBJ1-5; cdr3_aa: CASSFGGGGQPQHF; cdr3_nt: TGTGCCAGCAGCTTTGGGGGAGGGGGGCAGCCCCAGCATTTT
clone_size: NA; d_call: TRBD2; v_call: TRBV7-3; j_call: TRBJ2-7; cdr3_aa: CASSSLGLAGSSYEQYF; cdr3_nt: TGTGCCAGCAGCTCTCTGGGACTAGCGGGAAGCTCCTACGAGCAGTACTTC
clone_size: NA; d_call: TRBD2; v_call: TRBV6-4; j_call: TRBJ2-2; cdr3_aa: CASSDSGGADTGELFF; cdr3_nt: TGTGCCAGCAGTGACAGCGGGGGGGCCGACACCGGGGAGCTGTTTTTT
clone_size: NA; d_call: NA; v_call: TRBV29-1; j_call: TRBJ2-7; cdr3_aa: CSVLTGTYEQYF; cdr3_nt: TGCAGCGTACTGACAGGTACCTACGAGCAGTACTTC
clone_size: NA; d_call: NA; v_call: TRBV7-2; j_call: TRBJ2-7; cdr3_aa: CASSLGLAFSYEQYF; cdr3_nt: TGTGCCAGCAGCTTAGGTTTGGCATTCTCCTACGAGCAGTACTTC
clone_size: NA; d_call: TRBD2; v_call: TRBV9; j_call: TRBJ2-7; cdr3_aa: CASSVDLAGEIYEQYF; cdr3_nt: TGTGCCAGCAGCGTAGATCTAGCGGGAGAGATCTACGAGCAGTACTTC
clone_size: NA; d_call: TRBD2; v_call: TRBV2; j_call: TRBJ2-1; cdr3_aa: CASGTISSYNEQFF; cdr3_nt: TGTGCCAGCGGGACTATCAGCTCCTACAATGAGCAGTTCTTC
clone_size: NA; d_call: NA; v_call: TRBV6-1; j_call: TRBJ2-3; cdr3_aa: CASSNRETDTQYF; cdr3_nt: TGTGCCAGCAGTAACAGGGAAACAGATACGCAGTATTTT
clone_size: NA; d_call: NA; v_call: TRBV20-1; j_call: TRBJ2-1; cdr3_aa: CSAILGDEQFF; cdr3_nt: TGCAGTGCTATATTGGGCGATGAGCAGTTCTTC
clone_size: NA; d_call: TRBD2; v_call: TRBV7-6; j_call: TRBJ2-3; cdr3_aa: CASSSAGGTDTQYF; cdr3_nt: TGTGCCAGCAGCTCGGCGGGAGGCACAGATACGCAGTATTTT